What follows are 2 T cell receptor beta chains derived from one specimen sequenced in a study of CD8+CD57+ T cells in acquired aplastic anemia. CDR3 and TCR beta VDJ profiling relied on genomic DNA as the template. TCRdb reanalysed the reads using MiXCR and keeps one entry per CDR3 protein. The table has 110,000 or so distinct CDR3 sequences, about half seen once. The sequencing sample was made of sorted CD4+, CD8+, or CD8+CD57+ T cells (not recorded which) from PBMCs. Receptors were obtained from a human donor in good health, serving as a control.

This clonotype was picked up one time. The V call is TRBV7-9, the J call TRBJ2-5; D not certain. The CDR3 has 13 amino acids. Germline CDR1 SEHNR, CDR2 FQNEAQ (reference sequence). V was trimmed by 4 bases and J by 1 base, leaving 7 bases between them. The CDR3 is CASSSYFQETQYF. The CDR3 bases are TGTGCCAGCAGCTCTTACTTCCAAGAGACCCAGTACTTC.

This clonotype has ten or more counts. The chain is built from TRBV6-5 and TRBJ1-1, with D unclear. The CDR3 loop spans 14 amino acids. Trimming removed 1 base from V and 7 bases from J, with 13 bases in between. Germline CDR1 reads MNHEY; CDR2 reads SVGAGI. CDR3 sequence: CASSYLEGLGEAFF. The DNA of the CDR3 is TGTGCCAGCAGTTACTTAGAAGGGTTAGGTGAAGCTTTCTTT.